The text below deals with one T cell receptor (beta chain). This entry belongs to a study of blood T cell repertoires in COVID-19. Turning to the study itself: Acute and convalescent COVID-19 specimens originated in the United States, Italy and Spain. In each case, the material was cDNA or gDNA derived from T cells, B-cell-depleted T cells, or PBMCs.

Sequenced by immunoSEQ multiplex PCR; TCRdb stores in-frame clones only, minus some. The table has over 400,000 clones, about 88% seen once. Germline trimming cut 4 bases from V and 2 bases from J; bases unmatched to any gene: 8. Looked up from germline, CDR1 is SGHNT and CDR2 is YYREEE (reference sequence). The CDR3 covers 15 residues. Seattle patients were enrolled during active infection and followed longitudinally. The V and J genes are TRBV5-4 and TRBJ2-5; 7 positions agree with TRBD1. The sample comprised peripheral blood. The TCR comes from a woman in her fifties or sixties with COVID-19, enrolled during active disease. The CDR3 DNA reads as TGTGCCAGCAGCGGATGGACAGGTTCACAAGAGACCCAGTACTTC. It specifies CASSGWTGSQETQYF.